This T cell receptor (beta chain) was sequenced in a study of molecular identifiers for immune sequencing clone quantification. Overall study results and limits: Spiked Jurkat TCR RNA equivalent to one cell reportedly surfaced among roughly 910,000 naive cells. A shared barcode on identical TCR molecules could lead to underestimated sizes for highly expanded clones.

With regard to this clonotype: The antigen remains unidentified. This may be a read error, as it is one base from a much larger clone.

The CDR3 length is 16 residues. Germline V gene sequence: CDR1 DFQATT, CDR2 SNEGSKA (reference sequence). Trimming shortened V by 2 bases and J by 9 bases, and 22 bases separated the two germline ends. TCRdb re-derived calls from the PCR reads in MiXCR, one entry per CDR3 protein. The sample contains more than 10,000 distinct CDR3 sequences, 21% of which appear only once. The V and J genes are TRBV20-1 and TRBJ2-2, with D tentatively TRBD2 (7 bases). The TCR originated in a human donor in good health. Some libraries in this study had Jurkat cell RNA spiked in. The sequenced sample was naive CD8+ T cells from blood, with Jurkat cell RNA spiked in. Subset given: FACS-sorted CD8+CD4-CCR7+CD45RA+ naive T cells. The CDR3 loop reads CSARMGRGPRTRELFF. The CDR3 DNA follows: TGCAGTGCTAGAATGGGGCGGGGGCCGAGGACCCGGGAGCTGTTTTTT.